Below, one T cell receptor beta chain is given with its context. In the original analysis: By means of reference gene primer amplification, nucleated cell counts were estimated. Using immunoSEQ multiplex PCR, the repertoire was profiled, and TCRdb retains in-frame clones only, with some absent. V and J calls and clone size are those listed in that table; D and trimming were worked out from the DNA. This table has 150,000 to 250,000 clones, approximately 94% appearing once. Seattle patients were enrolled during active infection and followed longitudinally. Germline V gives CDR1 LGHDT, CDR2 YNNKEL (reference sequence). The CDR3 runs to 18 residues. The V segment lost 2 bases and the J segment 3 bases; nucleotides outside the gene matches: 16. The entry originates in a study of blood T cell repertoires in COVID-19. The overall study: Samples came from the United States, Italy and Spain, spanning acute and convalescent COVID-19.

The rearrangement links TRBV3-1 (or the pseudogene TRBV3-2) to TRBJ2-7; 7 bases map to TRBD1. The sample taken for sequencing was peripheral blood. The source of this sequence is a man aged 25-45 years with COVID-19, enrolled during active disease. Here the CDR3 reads CASSQLITLTGTGYEQYF. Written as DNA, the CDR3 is TGTGCCAGCAGCCAACTGATAACCCTGACAGGGACCGGCTACGAGCAGTACTTC.